The T cell receptor beta chain described here comes from a study of shared clonotypes between healthy human individuals. Assay: immunoSEQ multiplex PCR; the TCRdb copy retains only in-frame clones and omits some. Among roughly 1 million clones listed, roughly 70% were seen once. In germline, CDR1 is GTSNPN, CDR2 SVGIG (reference sequence). CDR3 length equals 14 residues. V dropped 8 bases and J dropped 1; count of bases not matched to a gene: 6. This chain connects TRBV30 to TRBJ2-2, with 8 bases that match TRBD1. Sequenced sample: memory CD4+ T cells sorted from blood. Stated subset: CD45RA-negative fraction. This receptor was identified in a man between 18 and 29 years old in good health. This CDR3 reads CARHRGENTGELFF. The CDR3 DNA reads TGTGCCCGCCACAGGGGGGAGAACACCGGGGAGCTGTTTTTT. Complete variable domain (other parts from reference TRBV30 and TRBJ2-2): SQTIHQWPATLVQPVGSPLSLECTVEGTSNPNLYWYRQAAGRGLQLLFYSVGIGQISSEVPQNLSASRPQDRQFILSSKKLLLSDSGFYLCARHRGENTGELFFGEGSRLTVL.